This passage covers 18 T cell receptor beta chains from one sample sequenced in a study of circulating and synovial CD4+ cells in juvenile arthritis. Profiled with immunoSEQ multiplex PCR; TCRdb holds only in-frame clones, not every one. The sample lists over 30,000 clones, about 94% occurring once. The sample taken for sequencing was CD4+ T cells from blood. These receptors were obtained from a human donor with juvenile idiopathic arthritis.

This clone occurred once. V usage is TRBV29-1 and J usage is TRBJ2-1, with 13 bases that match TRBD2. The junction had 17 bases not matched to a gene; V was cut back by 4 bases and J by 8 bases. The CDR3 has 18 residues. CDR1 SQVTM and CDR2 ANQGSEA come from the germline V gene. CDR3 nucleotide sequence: TGCAGCGTTGTTGTTGCAACCGGGACTAGCGGGGACAGGGATGAGCAGTTCTTC. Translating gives CSVVVATGTSGDRDEQFF.

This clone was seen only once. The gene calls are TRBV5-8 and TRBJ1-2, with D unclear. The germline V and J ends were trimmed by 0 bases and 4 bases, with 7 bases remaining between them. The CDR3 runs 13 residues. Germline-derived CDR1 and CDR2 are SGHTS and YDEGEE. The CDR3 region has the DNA TGTGCCAGCAGCTTGGAACGGAGCTATGGCTACACCTTC. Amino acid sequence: CASSLERSYGYTF.

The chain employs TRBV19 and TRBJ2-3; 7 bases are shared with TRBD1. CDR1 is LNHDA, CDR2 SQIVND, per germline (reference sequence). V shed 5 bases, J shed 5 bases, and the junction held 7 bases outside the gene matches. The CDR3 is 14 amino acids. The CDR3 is CASSPGQAGDTQYF. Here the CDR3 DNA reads TGTGCCAGTAGTCCCGGACAGGCGGGAGATACGCAGTATTTT.

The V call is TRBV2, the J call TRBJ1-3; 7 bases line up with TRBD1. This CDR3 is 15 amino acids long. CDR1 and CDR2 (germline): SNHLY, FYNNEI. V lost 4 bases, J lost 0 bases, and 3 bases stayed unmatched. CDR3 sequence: CASSAQGNSGNTIYF. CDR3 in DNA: TGTGCCAGCAGTGCACAGGGGAACTCTGGAAACACCATATATTTT.

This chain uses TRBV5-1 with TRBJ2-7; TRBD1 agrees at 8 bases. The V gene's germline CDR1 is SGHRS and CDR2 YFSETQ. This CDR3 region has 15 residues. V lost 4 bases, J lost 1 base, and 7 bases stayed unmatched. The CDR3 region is CASSPRQGTSYEQYF. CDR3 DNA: TGCGCCAGCAGCCCGAGACAGGGGACTTCCTACGAGCAGTACTTC.

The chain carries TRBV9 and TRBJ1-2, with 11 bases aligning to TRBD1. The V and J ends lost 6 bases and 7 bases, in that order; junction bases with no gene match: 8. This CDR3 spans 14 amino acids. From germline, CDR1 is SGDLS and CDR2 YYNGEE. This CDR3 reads CASTPTDRGLGYTF. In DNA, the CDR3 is TGTGCCAGCACCCCGACGGACAGGGGGCTTGGCTACACCTTC.

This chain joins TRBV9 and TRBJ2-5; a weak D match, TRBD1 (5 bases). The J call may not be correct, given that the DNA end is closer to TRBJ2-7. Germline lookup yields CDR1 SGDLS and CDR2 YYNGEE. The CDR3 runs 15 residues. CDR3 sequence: CASSVGSDSLYEQYF. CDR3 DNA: TGTGCCAGCAGCGTAGGGTCAGACAGCCTCTACGAGCAGTACTTC.

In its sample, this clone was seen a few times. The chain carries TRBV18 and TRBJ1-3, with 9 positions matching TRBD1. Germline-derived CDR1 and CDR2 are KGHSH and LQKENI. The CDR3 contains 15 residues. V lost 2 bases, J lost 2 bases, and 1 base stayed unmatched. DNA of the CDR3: TGTGCCAGCTCACCAGGGACAGGGACTGGAAACACCATATATTTT. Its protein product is CASSPGTGTGNTIYF.

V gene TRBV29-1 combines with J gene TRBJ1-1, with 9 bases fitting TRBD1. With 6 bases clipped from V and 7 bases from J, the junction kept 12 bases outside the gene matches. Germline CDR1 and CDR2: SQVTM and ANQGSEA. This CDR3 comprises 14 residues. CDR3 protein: CSVPPGQGGGEAFF. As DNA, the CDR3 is TGCAGCGTACCCCCGGGACAGGGAGGGGGTGAAGCTTTCTTT.

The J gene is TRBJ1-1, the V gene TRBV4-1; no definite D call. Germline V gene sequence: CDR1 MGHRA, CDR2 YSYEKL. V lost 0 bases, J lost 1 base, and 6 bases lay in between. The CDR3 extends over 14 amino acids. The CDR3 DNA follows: TGCGCCAGCAGCCAAGATTACAGGAACACTGAAGCTTTCTTT. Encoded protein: CASSQDYRNTEAFF.

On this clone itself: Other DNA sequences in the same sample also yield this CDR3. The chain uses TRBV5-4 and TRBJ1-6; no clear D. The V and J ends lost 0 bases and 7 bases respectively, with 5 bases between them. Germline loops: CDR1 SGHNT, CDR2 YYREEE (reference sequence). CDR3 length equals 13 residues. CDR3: CASSLDKNSPLHF. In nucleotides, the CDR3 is TGTGCCAGCAGCTTGGATAAAAATTCACCCCTCCACTTT.

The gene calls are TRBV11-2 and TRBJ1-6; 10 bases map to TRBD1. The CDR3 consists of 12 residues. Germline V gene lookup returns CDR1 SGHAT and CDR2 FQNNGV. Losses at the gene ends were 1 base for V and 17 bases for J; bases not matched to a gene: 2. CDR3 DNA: TGTGCCAGCAGCTTAGGACAGGGGGCCGTCCACTTT. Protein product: CASSLGQGAVHF.

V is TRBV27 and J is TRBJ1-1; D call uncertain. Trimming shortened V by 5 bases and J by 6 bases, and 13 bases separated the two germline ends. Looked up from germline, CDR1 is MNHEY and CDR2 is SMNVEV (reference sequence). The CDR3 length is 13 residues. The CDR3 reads CASSVTATAEAFF. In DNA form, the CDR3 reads TGTGCCAGCAGTGTCACCGCTACAGCTGAAGCTTTCTTT.

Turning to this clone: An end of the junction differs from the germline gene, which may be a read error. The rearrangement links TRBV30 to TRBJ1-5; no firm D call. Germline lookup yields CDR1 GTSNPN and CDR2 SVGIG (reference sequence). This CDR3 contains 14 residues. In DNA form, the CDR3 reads TGTGCCGGGAGCTATAGTTCTAGCAATCAGCCCCAGCATTTT. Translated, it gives CAGSYSSSNQPQHF.

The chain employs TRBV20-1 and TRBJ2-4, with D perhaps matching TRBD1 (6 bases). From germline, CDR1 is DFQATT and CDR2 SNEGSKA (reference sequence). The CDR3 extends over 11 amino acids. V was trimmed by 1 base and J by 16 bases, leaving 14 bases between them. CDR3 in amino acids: CSARGDIHLYF. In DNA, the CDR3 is TGCAGTGCTAGAGGGGACATTCACCTTTACTTC.

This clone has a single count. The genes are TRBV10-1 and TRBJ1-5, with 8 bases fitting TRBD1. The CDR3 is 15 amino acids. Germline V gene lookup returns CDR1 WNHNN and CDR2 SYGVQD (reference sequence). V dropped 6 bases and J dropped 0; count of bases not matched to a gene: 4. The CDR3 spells CASRTGEYSNQPQHF. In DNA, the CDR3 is TGCGCCAGCAGGACAGGGGAGTATAGCAATCAGCCCCAGCATTTT.

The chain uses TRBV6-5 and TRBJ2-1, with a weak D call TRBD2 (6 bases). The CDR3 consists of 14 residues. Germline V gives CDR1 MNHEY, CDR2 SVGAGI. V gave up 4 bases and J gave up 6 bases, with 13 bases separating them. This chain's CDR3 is CASSWGDSRNEQFF. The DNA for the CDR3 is TGTGCCAGCAGTTGGGGGGACTCGCGCAATGAGCAGTTCTTC.

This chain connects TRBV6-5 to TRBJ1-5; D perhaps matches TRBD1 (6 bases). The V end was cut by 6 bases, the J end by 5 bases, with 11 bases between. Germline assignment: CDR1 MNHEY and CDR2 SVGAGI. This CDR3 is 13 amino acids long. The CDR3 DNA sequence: TGTGCCAGCAGGCGGACAGACGATCAGCCCCAGCATTTT. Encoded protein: CASRRTDDQPQHF.